The clone carrying this T cell receptor (beta chain) occurred a few times. The data derive from a study of T cell responses to AZD1222 COVID-19 vaccine. Assay used: immunoSEQ multiplex PCR; TCRdb lists only in-frame clones, some missing. Found here are approximately 170,000 clones, around 87% of them singletons; the top ten hold 6% to 8%. This clonotype was sampled from an adult in good health. The sample was peripheral blood, taken on day 0 of AZD1222 vaccination.

The CDR3 DNA reads TGTGCCAGCAGCTTAGATCCAGTTAACACTGAAGCTTTCTTT. It is translated as CASSLDPVNTEAFF. V gene TRBV7-8 combines with J gene TRBJ1-1, with no clear D. V lost 1 base and J 2 bases, leaving 8 bases between the germline ends. CDR3 length: 14 amino acids. Germline-derived CDR1 and CDR2 are SGHVS and FQNEAQ.